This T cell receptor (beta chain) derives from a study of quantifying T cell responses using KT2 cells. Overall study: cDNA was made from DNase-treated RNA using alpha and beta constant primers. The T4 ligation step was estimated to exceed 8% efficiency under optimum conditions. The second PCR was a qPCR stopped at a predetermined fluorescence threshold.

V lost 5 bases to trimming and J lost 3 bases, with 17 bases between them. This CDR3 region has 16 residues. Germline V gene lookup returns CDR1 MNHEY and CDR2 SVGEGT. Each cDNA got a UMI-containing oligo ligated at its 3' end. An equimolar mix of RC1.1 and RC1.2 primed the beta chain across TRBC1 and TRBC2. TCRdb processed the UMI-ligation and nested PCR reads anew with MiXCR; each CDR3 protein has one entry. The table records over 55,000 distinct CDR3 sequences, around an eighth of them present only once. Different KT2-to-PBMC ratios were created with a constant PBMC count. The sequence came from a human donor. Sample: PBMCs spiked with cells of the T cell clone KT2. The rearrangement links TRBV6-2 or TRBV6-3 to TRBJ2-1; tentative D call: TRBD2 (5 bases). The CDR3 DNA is TGTGCCAGCAGTGATGGACGGGAACCCAACTACAATGAGCAGTTCTTC. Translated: CASSDGREPNYNEQFF.